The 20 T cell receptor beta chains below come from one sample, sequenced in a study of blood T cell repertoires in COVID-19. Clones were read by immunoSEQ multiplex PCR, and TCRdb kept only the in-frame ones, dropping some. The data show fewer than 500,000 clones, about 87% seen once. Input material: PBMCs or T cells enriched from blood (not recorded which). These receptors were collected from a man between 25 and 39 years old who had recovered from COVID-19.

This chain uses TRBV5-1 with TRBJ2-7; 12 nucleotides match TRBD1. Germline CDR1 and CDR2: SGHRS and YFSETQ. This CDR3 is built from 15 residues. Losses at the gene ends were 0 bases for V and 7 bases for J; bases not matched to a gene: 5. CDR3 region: CASSLGGQGAWEQYF. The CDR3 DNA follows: TGCGCCAGCAGCTTGGGGGGACAGGGGGCCTGGGAGCAGTACTTC.

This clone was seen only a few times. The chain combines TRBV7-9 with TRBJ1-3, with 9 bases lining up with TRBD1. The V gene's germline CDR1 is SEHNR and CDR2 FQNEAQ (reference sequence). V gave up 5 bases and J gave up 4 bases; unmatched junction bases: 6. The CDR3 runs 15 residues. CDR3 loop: CASSGTGRLGNTIYF. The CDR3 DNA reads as TGTGCCAGCAGCGGGACAGGGAGGCTCGGAAACACCATATATTTT.

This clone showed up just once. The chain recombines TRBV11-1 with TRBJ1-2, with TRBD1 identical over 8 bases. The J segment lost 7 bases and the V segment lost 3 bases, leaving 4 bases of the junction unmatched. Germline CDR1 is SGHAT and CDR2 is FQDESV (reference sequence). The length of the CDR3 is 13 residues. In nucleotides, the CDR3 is TGTGCCAGCAGCTTGTCACAGGGGGTTGGCTACACCTTC. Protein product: CASSLSQGVGYTF.

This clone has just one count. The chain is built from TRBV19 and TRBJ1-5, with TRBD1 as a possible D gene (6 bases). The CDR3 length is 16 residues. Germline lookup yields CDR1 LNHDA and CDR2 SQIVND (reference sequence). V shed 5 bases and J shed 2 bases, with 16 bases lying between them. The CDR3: CASSSGRGGGNQPQHF. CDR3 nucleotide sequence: TGTGCCAGTAGTTCGGGGCGAGGGGGAGGCAATCAGCCCCAGCATTTT.

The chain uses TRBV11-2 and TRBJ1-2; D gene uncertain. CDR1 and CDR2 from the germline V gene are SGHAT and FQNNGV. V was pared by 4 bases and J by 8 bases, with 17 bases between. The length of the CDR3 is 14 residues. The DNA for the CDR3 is TGTGCCAGCAGCTCCCAAGTGGGCCGTCAAGGCTACACCTTC. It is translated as CASSSQVGRQGYTF.

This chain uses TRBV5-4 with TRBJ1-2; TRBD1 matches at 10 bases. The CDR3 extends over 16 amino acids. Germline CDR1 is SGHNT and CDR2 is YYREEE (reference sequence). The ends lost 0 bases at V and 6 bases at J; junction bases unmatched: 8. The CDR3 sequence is CASSLGSDRGRDGYTF. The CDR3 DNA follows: TGTGCCAGCAGCTTGGGGTCGGACAGGGGGAGAGATGGCTACACCTTC. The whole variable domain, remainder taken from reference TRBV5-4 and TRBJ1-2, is ETGVTQSPTHLIKTRGQQVTLRCSSQSGHNTVSWYQQALGQGPQFIFQYYREEENGRGNFPPRFSGLQFPNYSSELNVNALELDDSALYLCASSLGSDRGRDGYTFGSGTRLTVV.

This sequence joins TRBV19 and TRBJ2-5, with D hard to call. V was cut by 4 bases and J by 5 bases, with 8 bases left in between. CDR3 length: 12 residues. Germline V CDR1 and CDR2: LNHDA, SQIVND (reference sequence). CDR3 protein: CASSTLSETQYF. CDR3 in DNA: TGTGCCAGTAGTACGTTGTCGGAGACCCAGTACTTC.

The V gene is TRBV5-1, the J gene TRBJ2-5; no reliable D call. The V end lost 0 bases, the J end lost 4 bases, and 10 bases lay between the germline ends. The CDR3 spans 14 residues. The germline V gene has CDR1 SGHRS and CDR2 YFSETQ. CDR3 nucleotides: TGCGCCAGCAGCTTGGACCGACTCCGAGAGACCCAGTACTTC. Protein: CASSLDRLRETQYF. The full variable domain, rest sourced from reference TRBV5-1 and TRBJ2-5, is KAGVTQTPRYLIKTRGQQVTLSCSPISGHRSVSWYQQTPGQGLQFLFEYFSETQRNKGNFPGRFSGRQFSNSRSEMNVSTLELGDSALYLCASSLDRLRETQYFGPGTRLLVL.

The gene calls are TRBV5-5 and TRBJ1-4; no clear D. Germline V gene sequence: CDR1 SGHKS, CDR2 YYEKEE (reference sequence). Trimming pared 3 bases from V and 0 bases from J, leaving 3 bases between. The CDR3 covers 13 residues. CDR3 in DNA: TGTGCCAGCAGCTCTGCAACTAATGAAAAACTGTTTTTT. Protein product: CASSSATNEKLFF.

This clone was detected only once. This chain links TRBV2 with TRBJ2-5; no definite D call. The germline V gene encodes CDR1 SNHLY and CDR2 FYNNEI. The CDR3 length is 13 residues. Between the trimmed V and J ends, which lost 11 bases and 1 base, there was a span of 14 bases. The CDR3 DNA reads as TGTGCCGCCAGGAACCAAACCCAAGAGACCCAGTACTTC. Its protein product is CAARNQTQETQYF. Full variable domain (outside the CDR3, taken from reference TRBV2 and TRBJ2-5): EPEVTQTPSHQVTQMGQEVILRCVPISNHLYFYWYRQILGQKVEFLVSFYNNEISEKSEIFDDQFSVERPDGSNFTLKIRSTKLEDSAMYFCAARNQTQETQYFGPGTRLLVL.

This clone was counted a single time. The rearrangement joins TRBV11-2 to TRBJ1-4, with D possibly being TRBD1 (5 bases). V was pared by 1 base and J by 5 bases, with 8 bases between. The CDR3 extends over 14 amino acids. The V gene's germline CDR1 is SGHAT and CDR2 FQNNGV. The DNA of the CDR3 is TGTGCCAGCAGCTTAGCAGGGCCCAATGAAAAACTGTTTTTT. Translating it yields CASSLAGPNEKLFF.

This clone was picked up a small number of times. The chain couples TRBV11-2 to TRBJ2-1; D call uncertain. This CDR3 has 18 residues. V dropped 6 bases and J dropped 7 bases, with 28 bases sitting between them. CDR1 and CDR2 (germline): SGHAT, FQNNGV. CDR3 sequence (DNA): TGTGCCAGCAGTCCCTACGGTCCGTCCATCCCCGCGAGGAATGAGCAGTTCTTC. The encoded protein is CASSPYGPSIPARNEQFF. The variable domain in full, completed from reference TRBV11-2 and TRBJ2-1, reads EAGVAQSPRYKIIEKRQSVAFWCNPISGHATLYWYQQILGQGPKLLIQFQNNGVVDDSQLPKDRFSAERLKGVDSTLKIQPAKLEDSAVYLCASSPYGPSIPARNEQFFGPGTRLTVL.

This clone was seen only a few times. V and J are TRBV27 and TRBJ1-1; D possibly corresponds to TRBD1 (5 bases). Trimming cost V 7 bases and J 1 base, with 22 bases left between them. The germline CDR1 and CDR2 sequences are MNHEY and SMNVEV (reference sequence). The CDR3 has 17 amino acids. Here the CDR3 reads CASNPGQWRGPNTEAFF. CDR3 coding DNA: TGTGCCAGCAACCCTGGACAATGGAGGGGACCGAACACTGAAGCTTTCTTT.

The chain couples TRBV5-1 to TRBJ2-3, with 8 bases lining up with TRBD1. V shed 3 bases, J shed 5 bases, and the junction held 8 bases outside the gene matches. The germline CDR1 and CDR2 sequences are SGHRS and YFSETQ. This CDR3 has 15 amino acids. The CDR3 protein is CASSSGAGGRDTQYF. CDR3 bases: TGCGCCAGCAGCTCTGGCGCAGGGGGCCGAGATACGCAGTATTTT.

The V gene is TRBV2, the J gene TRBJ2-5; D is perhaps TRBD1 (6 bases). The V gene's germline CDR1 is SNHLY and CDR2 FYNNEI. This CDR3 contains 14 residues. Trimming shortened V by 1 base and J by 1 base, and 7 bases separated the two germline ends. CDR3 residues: CASSEGGLQETQYF. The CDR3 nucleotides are TGTGCCAGCAGTGAAGGGGGGCTCCAAGAGACCCAGTACTTC. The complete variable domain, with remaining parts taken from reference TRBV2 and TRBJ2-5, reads EPEVTQTPSHQVTQMGQEVILRCVPISNHLYFYWYRQILGQKVEFLVSFYNNEISEKSEIFDDQFSVERPDGSNFTLKIRSTKLEDSAMYFCASSEGGLQETQYFGPGTRLLVL.

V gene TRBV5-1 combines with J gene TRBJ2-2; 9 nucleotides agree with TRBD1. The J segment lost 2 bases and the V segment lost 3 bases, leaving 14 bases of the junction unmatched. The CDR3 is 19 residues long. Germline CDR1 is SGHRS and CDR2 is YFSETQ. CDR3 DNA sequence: TGCGCCAGCAGCTCACCTAATTCGGGACAGGGTCATAACACCGGGGAGCTGTTTTTT. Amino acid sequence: CASSSPNSGQGHNTGELFF.

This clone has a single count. The CDR3 region is CAISVGTTRQETQYF. CDR3 nucleotides: TGTGCCATCAGTGTCGGGACAACCCGGCAAGAGACCCAGTACTTC. The chain employs TRBV10-3 and TRBJ2-5; perhaps TRBD1 as D (6 bases). This CDR3 has 15 residues. V lost 4 bases to trimming and J lost 2 bases, with 14 bases between them. Germline CDR1 ENHRY, CDR2 SYGVKD.

DNA of the CDR3: TGTGCCAGCACGAGGGTGGGAAAACTGTTTTTT. Its translation: CASTRVGKLFF. The chain uses TRBV5-8 and TRBJ1-4; D unresolved. The V gene's germline CDR1 is SGHTS and CDR2 YDEGEE. Trimming removed 6 bases from V and 10 bases from J, with 10 bases in between. The CDR3 runs to 11 residues. The full variable domain, with the rest looked up from reference TRBV5-8 and TRBJ1-4, is EAGVTQSPTHLIKTRGQQATLRCSPISGHTSVYWYQQALGLGLQFLLWYDEGEERNRGNFPPRFSGRQFPNYSSELNVNALELEDSALYLCASTRVGKLFFGSGTQLSVL.

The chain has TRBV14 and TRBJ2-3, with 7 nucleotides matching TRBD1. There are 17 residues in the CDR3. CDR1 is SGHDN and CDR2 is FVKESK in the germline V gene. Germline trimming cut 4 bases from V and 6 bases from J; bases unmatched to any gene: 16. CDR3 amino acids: CASSRWQGVTTGDTQYF. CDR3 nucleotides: TGTGCCAGCAGCCGTTGGCAGGGGGTTACGACGGGGGATACGCAGTATTTT.

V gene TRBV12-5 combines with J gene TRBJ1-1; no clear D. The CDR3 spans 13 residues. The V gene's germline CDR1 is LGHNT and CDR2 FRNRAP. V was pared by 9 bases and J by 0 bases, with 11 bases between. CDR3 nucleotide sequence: TGTGCTAGCTCTACCCCGATGAACACTGAAGCTTTCTTT. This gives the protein CASSTPMNTEAFF.